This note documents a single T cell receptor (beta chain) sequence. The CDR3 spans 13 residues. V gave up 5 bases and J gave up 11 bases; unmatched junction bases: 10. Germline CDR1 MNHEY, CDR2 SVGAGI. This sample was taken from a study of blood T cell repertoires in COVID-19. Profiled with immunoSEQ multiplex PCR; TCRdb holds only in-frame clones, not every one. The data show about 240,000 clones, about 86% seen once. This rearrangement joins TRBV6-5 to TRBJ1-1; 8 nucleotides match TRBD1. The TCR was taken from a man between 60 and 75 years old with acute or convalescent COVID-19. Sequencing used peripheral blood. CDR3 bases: TGTGCCAGCAGTATGGACAGGGAGGGTACGGCTTTCTTT. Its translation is CASSMDREGTAFF.